Listed here are 16 T cell receptor beta chains from one sample, sequenced in a study of cytomegalovirus exposure and HLA in healthy donors. Method: immunoSEQ multiplex PCR; TCRdb's copy keeps in-frame clones and lacks some. The profile shows tens of thousands of clones, around four fifths of them singletons. Sequenced sample: PBMCs. These TCRs come from a man in his thirties or forties in good health and CMV-seronegative.

This chain joins TRBV7-8 and TRBJ2-2; 12 bases align to TRBD1. The CDR3 contains 19 residues. Germline loops: CDR1 SGHVS, CDR2 FQNEAQ. J was trimmed by 6 bases and V by 3 bases; bases with no gene match: 14. The CDR3 reads CASSFALLQGQGAPGELFF. CDR3 in DNA: TGTGCCAGCAGCTTCGCACTGCTACAGGGACAGGGGGCTCCCGGGGAGCTGTTTTTT.

The chain has TRBV9 and TRBJ2-5, with 7 bases identical to TRBD1. The CDR3 length is 15 residues. Germline trimming cut 4 bases from V and 2 bases from J; bases unmatched to any gene: 8. Germline V gives CDR1 SGDLS, CDR2 YYNGEE. CDR3 DNA: TGTGCCAGCAGCCCTCAGGACAGGCAACAAGAGACCCAGTACTTC. Amino acid sequence: CASSPQDRQQETQYF.

V and J are TRBV18 and TRBJ1-5, with a tentative D call TRBD1 (5 bases). This CDR3 contains 16 residues. The ends were cut back, 2 bases at V and 5 bases at J, with 16 bases in the middle. CDR1 is KGHSH and CDR2 is LQKENI in the germline V gene. CDR3 sequence (DNA): TGTGCCAGCTCACCAACGACAGTTCGGGGGGATCAGCCCCAGCATTTT. It codes for CASSPTTVRGDQPQHF.

This clone showed up just a few times. V and J are TRBV6-1 and TRBJ1-5; 9 bases align to TRBD1. J was trimmed by 3 bases and V by 4 bases; bases with no gene match: 4. Germline V gives CDR1 MNHNS, CDR2 SASEGT. The CDR3 has 15 residues. The DNA of the CDR3 is TGTGCCAGCAGTGCCTGGACAGGGGCCAATCAGCCCCAGCATTTT. Residues: CASSAWTGANQPQHF.

J is TRBJ1-6 and V is TRBV28; D possibly corresponds to TRBD1 (5 bases). Germline V gives CDR1 MDHEN, CDR2 SYDVKM. The CDR3 consists of 15 residues. The V end was cut by 8 bases, the J end by 8 bases, with 19 bases between. The CDR3 DNA reads TGTGCCAGCGCCGAGGGCGGGACTAACGATTCACCCCTCCACTTT. Translation gives CASAEGGTNDSPLHF.

This clone was seen more than once but under ten times. V is TRBV30 and J is TRBJ2-7; 7 positions agree with TRBD1. The CDR3 is 13 amino acids. Germline trimming cut 1 base from V and 6 bases from J; bases unmatched to any gene: 6. The germline V gene encodes CDR1 GTSNPN and CDR2 SVGIG (reference sequence). CDR3 protein: CAWSDGQVGEQYF. CDR3 coding DNA: TGTGCCTGGAGTGACGGACAGGTCGGCGAGCAGTACTTC.

The CDR3 DNA reads TGCGCCAGCAGCCGCCCTGGGACATTAAAAAATGAGCAGTTCTTC. It specifies CASSRPGTLKNEQFF. This sequence joins TRBV4-1 and TRBJ2-1, with D tentatively TRBD1 (6 bases). The CDR3 has 15 amino acids. Germline assignment: CDR1 MGHRA and CDR2 YSYEKL. With 4 bases removed from V and 7 bases from J, the gap between germline ends came to 17 bases.

The rearrangement joins TRBV27 to TRBJ1-6; TRBD1 matches 8 bases. Trimming removed 4 bases from V and 12 bases from J; junction bases left unmatched: 8. CDR1 is MNHEY and CDR2 is SMNVEV in the germline V gene (reference sequence). This CDR3 comprises 14 residues. The CDR3 loop reads CASSSPTGAEPLHF. The CDR3, as DNA: TGTGCCAGCAGTTCACCGACAGGGGCTGAACCCCTCCACTTT.

The gene calls are TRBV7-8 and TRBJ2-2, with D unresolved. Looked up from germline, CDR1 is SGHVS and CDR2 is FQNEAQ. This CDR3 comprises 14 residues. Trimming shortened V by 1 base and J by 6 bases, and 9 bases separated the two germline ends. For the CDR3, the DNA is TGTGCCAGCAGCTTAGATCTAATTCCCGGGGAGCTGTTTTTT. Encoded protein: CASSLDLIPGELFF. The full variable domain, in which reference TRBV7-8 and TRBJ2-2 provide the parts outside the CDR3, is GAGVSQSPRYKVAKRGQDVALRCDPISGHVSLFWYQQALGQGPEFLTYFQNEAQLDKSGLPSDRFFAERPEGSVSTLKIQRTQQEDSAVYLCASSLDLIPGELFFGEGSRLTVL.

This sequence joins TRBV28 and TRBJ1-2; TRBD1 matches 8 bases. J gave up 4 bases and V 7 bases, and 8 bases lay outside the gene matches. This CDR3 region has 14 residues. CDR1 is MDHEN and CDR2 is SYDVKM in the germline V gene. CDR3 bases: TGTGCCAGCACCCCCCCGGGACAGGTCTATGGCTACACCTTC. This codes for CASTPPGQVYGYTF.

This chain links TRBV11-2 with TRBJ2-1; no firm D call. V lost 1 base, J lost 7 bases, and 8 bases lay in between. This CDR3 spans 13 amino acids. Germline V gene sequence: CDR1 SGHAT, CDR2 FQNNGV. CDR3 sequence (DNA): TGTGCCAGCAGCTTAGTTAAAGCGAATGAGCAGTTCTTC. This encodes CASSLVKANEQFF.

The CDR3 sequence is CASRTGTGANYGYTF. CDR3 nucleotides: TGTGCCAGCAGGACCGGGACAGGAGCTAACTATGGCTACACCTTC. The chain employs TRBV27 and TRBJ1-2; TRBD1 aligns across 8 bases. Germline V gene sequence: CDR1 MNHEY, CDR2 SMNVEV (reference sequence). The ends lost 6 bases at V and 0 bases at J; junction bases unmatched: 6. The CDR3 has 15 amino acids.

The chain has TRBV7-3 and TRBJ2-2; D is unresolved. The germline CDR1 and CDR2 sequences are SGHTA and FQGTGA. This CDR3 has 13 amino acids. Between the trimmed V and J ends, which lost 0 bases and 3 bases, there was a span of 2 bases. CDR3 region: CASSLTYTGELFF. In DNA form, the CDR3 reads TGTGCCAGCAGCTTAACCTACACCGGGGAGCTGTTTTTT.

The J gene is TRBJ2-7, the V gene TRBV5-1, with D perhaps matching TRBD2 (5 bases). CDR1 and CDR2 (germline): SGHRS, YFSETQ. The CDR3 contains 12 residues. With 2 bases removed from V and 5 bases from J, the gap between germline ends came to 8 bases. The CDR3 bases are TGCGCCAGCAGCTTATGGGAGAACGAGCAGTACTTC. Encoded protein: CASSLWENEQYF.

The chain recombines TRBV19 with TRBJ1-6; the match to TRBD1 covers 7 bases. J lost 7 bases, V lost 3 bases, and 6 bases had no gene match. CDR1 LNHDA and CDR2 SQIVND come from the germline V gene (reference sequence). This CDR3 comprises 15 residues. CDR3 sequence (DNA): TGTGCCAGTAGTATCGGGACAGTTATCAATTCACCCCTCCACTTT. Amino acids: CASSIGTVINSPLHF.

The J gene is TRBJ1-2, the V gene TRBV7-9, with D tentatively TRBD1 (6 bases). V was shortened by 5 bases and J by 4 bases, with 14 bases between the two germline ends. The CDR3 extends over 14 amino acids. Germline lookup yields CDR1 SEHNR and CDR2 FQNEAQ (reference sequence). CDR3 nucleotide sequence: TGTGCCAGCAGCCGACATGGGGGCAGCTATGGCTACACCTTC. Translated, it gives CASSRHGGSYGYTF.